Listed below are T cell receptor beta chains from one sample, sequenced in a study of blood T cells in healthy people across ages. MiXCR, applied by TCRdb to the 5' RACE reads, yields one record per CDR3 protein. This repertoire shows approximately 780,000 distinct CDR3 sequences, 20% to 30% found once; its top ten account for around 3%. These records were also assigned to another study, of T cells of mothers and their children.

Sequencing was performed on blood. The receptors shown here come from a boy between 10 and 17 years old in good health. Both conserved end residues are part of each CDR3. D genes are given only for firm matches. The size field is filled for only some rows; it gives once, few, many or a size class.

clone size	V gene	J gene	D gene	CDR3 DNA	CDR3 protein
few	TRBV20-1	TRBJ2-5	.	TGCAGTGTCAGCGGTTCGAGGTACCAAGAGACCCAGTACTTC	CSVSGSRYQETQYF
few	TRBV6-5	TRBJ2-3	.	TGTGCCAGCAGTTTCCGAAGCCCTGTAGCCACAGATACGCAGTATTTT	CASSFRSPVATDTQYF
.	TRBV3-1	TRBJ2-5	.	TGTGCCAGCAGCCAGGGGAGGTCCGGGGAGACCCAGTACTTC	CASSQGRSGETQYF
.	TRBV5-1	TRBJ1-4	TRBD1	TGCGCCAGCAGCCTGAACACGATCGGGACAGGGACTGAAAAACTGTTTTTT	CASSLNTIGTGTEKLFF
many	TRBV5-1	TRBJ2-1	.	TGCGCCAGCAGCTTCTCCGTCAATGAGCAGTTCTTC	CASSFSVNEQFF
few	TRBV28	TRBJ1-2	.	TGTGCCAGCAGTTTAACAGGGCCTAGTTATGGCTACACCTTC	CASSLTGPSYGYTF
many	TRBV6-2/TRBV6-3	TRBJ2-7	.	TGTGCCAGCAGTTACACAGCCGGGGAGCAGTACTTC	CASSYTAGEQYF
.	TRBV27	TRBJ2-7	.	TGTGCCAGCAGTCGTTACCCCAGCCTGAGCTCCTACGAGCAGTACTTC	CASSRYPSLSSYEQYF
few	TRBV4-2	TRBJ1-2	.	TGTGCCAGCAGCCAAGATGGCGCCGGGAACCCCTATGGCTACACCTTC	CASSQDGAGNPYGYTF
.	TRBV7-3	TRBJ2-2	.	TGTGCCAGCAGCTTAAAGTGGGCAGCGAACACCGGGGAGCTGTTTTTT	CASSLKWAANTGELFF
.	TRBV11-2	TRBJ1-1	TRBD1	TGTGCCAGCAGCTTTGCAGGGGGAGCGAACACTGAAGCTTTCTTT	CASSFAGGANTEAFF
.	TRBV6-1	TRBJ2-1	.	TGTGCCAGCAGCCGGCGACAGGGGACTAACTACAATGAGCAGTTCTTC	CASSRRQGTNYNEQFF
.	TRBV25-1	TRBJ2-7	TRBD1	TGTGCCAGCATTCCTCCGGGACAGGGTTCCTACGAGCAGTACTTC	CASIPPGQGSYEQYF
many	TRBV18	TRBJ2-5	.	TGTGCCAGCTCCGCCCTCGGGGATCCAGAGACCCAGTACTTC	CASSALGDPETQYF
few	TRBV7-7	TRBJ2-3	.	TGTGCCAGCAGCTTAAACGGGAAGGATACGCAGTATTTT	CASSLNGKDTQYF
few	TRBV12-3/TRBV12-4	TRBJ2-7	TRBD2	TGTGCCAGCAGCCTCGCCCCCGGGACTAGCTGGCGGGGGGAGCAGTACTTC	CASSLAPGTSWRGEQYF
few	TRBV7-9	TRBJ2-5	.	TGTGCCAGCAGCTTAGGGGCTAACGGACGAGAGACCCAGTACTTC	CASSLGANGRETQYF
.	TRBV12-3/TRBV12-4	TRBJ1-1	TRBD1	TGTGCCAGCAGGGACAGGGAGGCCACTGAAGCTTTCTTT	CASRDREATEAFF
few	TRBV9	TRBJ2-7	TRBD2	TGTGCCAGCAGCGTAGTCGGGTGGTGGGCTAGCGGGGTGTACGAGCAGTACTTC	CASSVVGWWASGVYEQYF
.	TRBV4-1	TRBJ2-2	TRBD1	TGCGCCAGCAGCCAGAGGACAGGAACGAACACCGGGGAGCTGTTTTTT	CASSQRTGTNTGELFF
few	TRBV11-2	TRBJ1-2	.	TGTGCCAGCAGCCATCTCAAGGGCCCCCAGAACTATGGCTACACCTTC	CASSHLKGPQNYGYTF
.	TRBV5-1	TRBJ2-6	TRBD1	TGCGCCAGCAGCTCTCAATTCAGGGGGACGCTCTCTGGGGCCAACGTCCTGACTTTC	CASSSQFRGTLSGANVLTF
.	TRBV6-6	TRBJ2-1	.	TGTGCCAGCAGCTCCCAGGAAGAGGGTTCCTACAATGAGCAGTTCTTC	CASSSQEEGSYNEQFF
.	TRBV18	TRBJ2-5	TRBD1	TGTGCCAGCTCACGAAGGGACAGCCCTGGGGAGACCCAGTACTTC	CASSRRDSPGETQYF
few	TRBV7-2	TRBJ2-7	TRBD1	TGTGCCGGCAGCTTCAGGGACAGCTCCTACGAGCAGTACTTC	CAGSFRDSSYEQYF
.	TRBV10-3	TRBJ2-1	.	TGTGCCATCAGTGAGTCCTTAGTGACTACATACAATGAGCAGTTCTTC	CAISESLVTTYNEQFF
few	TRBV7-2	TRBJ1-2	TRBD1	TGTGCCAGCAGCAGGGATCCGGGACAGGACCCTTATGGCTACACCTTC	CASSRDPGQDPYGYTF
.	TRBV29-1	TRBJ2-7	TRBD1	TGCAGCGCACGACAGGGGGCCAACGAGCAGTACTTC	CSARQGANEQYF
few	TRBV18	TRBJ2-4	.	TGTGCCAGCTCACCAGAGATCAGGGAGCTAAACATTCAGTACTTC	CASSPEIRELNIQYF
few	TRBV6-5	TRBJ2-7	TRBD2	TGTGCCAGCCGCGGGGGATTGGGGGAGCAGTACTTC	CASRGGLGEQYF
.	TRBV6-1	TRBJ2-5	TRBD1	TGTGCCAGCAAGGGGGACAGGGCCCTCCAAGAGACCCAGTACTTC	CASKGDRALQETQYF
.	TRBV12-3/TRBV12-4	TRBJ1-3	TRBD1	TGTGCCAGCAGTTCGGACAGGGGCGCTGGAAACACCATATATTTT	CASSSDRGAGNTIYF
.	TRBV28	TRBJ2-2	.	TGTGCCAGCCTTTCGGGACTCAACACCGGGGAGCTGTTTTTT	CASLSGLNTGELFF
.	TRBV14	TRBJ2-4	TRBD1	TGTGCCAGCAGTCGACAGGGCCTAAACATTCAGTACTTC	CASSRQGLNIQYF
.	TRBV19	TRBJ2-4	.	TGTGCCAGTAGGCCCTCTGGGACACCTTTAGCCAAAAACATTCAGTACTTC	CASRPSGTPLAKNIQYF
once	TRBV20-1	TRBJ2-2	TRBD2	TGCAGTGCTTCCTCCCCGGGACTAGCGGGAGGGCCGGCCGGGGAGCTGTTTTTT	CSASSPGLAGGPAGELFF
few	TRBV7-8	TRBJ2-5	TRBD2	TGTGCCAGCAGCCCAACGCAAGCGGGGGGGCCGGAGACCCAGTACTTC	CASSPTQAGGPETQYF
many	TRBV10-3	TRBJ2-5	.	TGTGCCATCAGTGATCAAGAGACCCAGTACTTC	CAISDQETQYF
few	TRBV9	TRBJ1-1	.	TGTGCCAGCAGCGCAGGAGGGGGGAACACTGAAGCTTTCTTT	CASSAGGGNTEAFF
few	TRBV25-1	TRBJ2-5	.	TGTGCCAGCACCGGTCGATCGGGGGTCCATCGAGTGGAGACCCAGTACTTC	CASTGRSGVHRVETQYF
few	TRBV6-5	TRBJ2-7	.	TGTGCCAGCAGGGGCTTGGGACAAGGCTACGAACAGTACTTC	CASRGLGQGYEQYF
few	TRBV27	TRBJ2-7	TRBD2	TGTGCCAGCAGCTCCGGGGGGGCCGAGCCCTACGAGCAGTACTTC	CASSSGGAEPYEQYF
.	TRBV7-6	TRBJ1-5	.	TGTGCCAGCAGCTCGGGGACCAGCAATCAGCCCCAGCATTTT	CASSSGTSNQPQHF